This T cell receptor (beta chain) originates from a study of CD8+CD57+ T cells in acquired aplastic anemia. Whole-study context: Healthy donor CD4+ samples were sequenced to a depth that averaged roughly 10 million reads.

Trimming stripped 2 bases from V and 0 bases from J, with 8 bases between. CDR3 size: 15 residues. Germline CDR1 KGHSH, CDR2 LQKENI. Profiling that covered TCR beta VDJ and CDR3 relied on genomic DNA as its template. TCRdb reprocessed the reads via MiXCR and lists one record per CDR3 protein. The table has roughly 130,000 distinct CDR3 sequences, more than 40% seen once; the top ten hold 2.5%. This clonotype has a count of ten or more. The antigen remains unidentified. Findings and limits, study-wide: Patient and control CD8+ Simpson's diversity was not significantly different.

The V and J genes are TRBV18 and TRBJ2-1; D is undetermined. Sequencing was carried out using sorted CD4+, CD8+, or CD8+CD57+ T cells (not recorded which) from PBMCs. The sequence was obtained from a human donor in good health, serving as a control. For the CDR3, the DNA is TGTGCCAGCTCACCAGGAAGGAGCTCCTACAATGAGCAGTTCTTC. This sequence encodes CASSPGRSSYNEQFF.